This TCR beta chain was sequenced in a study of T cells in Graves' hyperthyroidism and ophthalmopathy (dated by TCRdb to 2018 to 2020). Regarding the research as a whole: Peripheral blood samples were taken at initial diagnosis, before any treatment was given. In roughly six Graves' hyperthyroidism patients, the study also compared T-cell repertoires from thyroid tissue with T-cell repertoires from blood. According to the paper, TCR Vbeta CDR3 sequencing was carried out on 135 peripheral blood samples, which came from over 40 ophthalmopathy, 70 to 80 hyperthyroidism and 17 progressor patients. To identify TCR V-J signatures that set the groups apart, the researchers used a discovery cohort of more than 95 patients, made up of 40 to 45 with Graves' ophthalmopathy and some 55 with stable Graves' hyperthyroidism. The roughly 91 discovery patients were randomly divided into training and test sets at a 7:3 ratio. After sampling, hyperthyroidism patients received methimazole starting at 30 mg daily, and ophthalmopathy patients received high-dose intravenous methylprednisolone. Prospective prediction of ophthalmopathy was tested in an independent validation cohort consisting of fewer than 20 hyperthyroidism patients and around 16 patients who later progressed to ophthalmopathy. The study at large found these results: Ophthalmopathy was separated from stable hyperthyroidism by a 13 V-J signature model, with around 90% sensitivity and roughly 81% specificity obtained in cross-validation and 80%/75% obtained in testing. During validation, the model predicted progression to ophthalmopathy a median of around six months ahead of onset, with more than 55% sensitivity and about 75% specificity. Most expanded thyroid clonotypes (frequency above 0.001) were also detected in blood, suggesting blood repertoires may reflect thyroid immune responses. Sample size was not statistically predetermined, and blinding of investigators to group allocation was not performed.

The TCR beta CDR3 regions were amplified from the RNA transcripts. The first round of RT-PCR for the TCR CDR3 was performed with the HTBI primer set and the Qiagen OneStep RT-PCR kit. A second multiplex PCR round built the libraries, followed by size selection and purification. Libraries were sequenced paired-end with 100 bp reads on an Illumina HiSeq2000. Per the source publication's procedure: Raw data were processed with SOAPnuke, discarding reads with adapters, uncalled bases, mean Phred below 15, or no exact constant-primer or identifier match. High-quality paired reads were merged with COPE v1.2.5, and unique nucleotide sequences were defined as clonotypes. MiTCR v1.1 was used to align clonotypes to the IMGT TRBV, TRBD and TRBJ reference segments. The analysis included only V-J combinations with a frequency above 0.0001, which together covered approximately 99% of the repertoires. A TCS score was defined as the ratio between F50 (clonal expansion) and ExV (chaos), using BLOSUM62-based TCRdist between CDR3 peptides within each V-J. Welch's t-statistics and random forest reduced around 520 V-J features to roughly 13, which were used in a naive Bayes classifier (R e1071). Using fastp trimming at Q25 and MiXCR clonotype assembly, TCRdb reanalyzed the public sequencing data and kept in-frame beta chains. Each entry is one CDR3 protein sequence, shown with its most common DNA and genes. TCRdb's processing, not the study's, gives the V and J calls here. This sample has around 530,000 distinct CDR3 sequences in its table, and about 15% of those were observed once. The ten largest account for around 17% of the sample.

Many counts were recorded for this clonotype. No cognate antigen has been identified for it. Per-base qualities were not stored, and no clone one base away is much larger. The CDR3 holds 14 amino acids from the cysteine to the phenylalanine. Only CDR3 DNA is held: 42 bases, read in frame from base 1. CDR1 and CDR2 (MGHDK, SYGVNS) derive from the germline V gene. Trimming leaves V shorter by 10 bases and J shorter by 3 bases, with the junction holding 8 bases beyond the gene matches. In the ophthalmopathy patients, disease was moderately to severely active, with a Clinical Activity Score of 3 or more, a NOSPECS grade of 4 or more, and a duration of less than 3 months. Patients with uncontrolled infections, other autoimmune diseases, pregnancy or lactation were excluded. Diagnoses relied on clinical symptoms, serum thyroxine and TRAb, thyroid ultrasound and orbital computed tomography. Ficoll-Paque density gradient centrifugation was used to isolate PBMCs from around 10 ml of fresh peripheral blood. Total RNA was extracted using Trizol reagent, and RNA quality was assessed on an Agilent 2100 Bioanalyzer.

The sequence joins TRBV25-1 to TRBJ2-7; the junction holds 11 bases that match TRBD2. The TCR sequence derives from a woman aged 18-30 years with Graves' ophthalmopathy. Sequencing was performed on blood. In nucleotides, the sequence is TGTGCCACCTCCCGAACTAGCGGGAGCTACGAGCAGTACTTC. The translation is CATSRTSGSYEQYF.